Sequencing of this T cell receptor beta chain was carried out in a study of T cell changes during pregnancy in multiple sclerosis. Looked up from germline, CDR1 is SGDLS and CDR2 is YYNGEE. V lost 3 bases, J lost 7 bases, and 8 bases stayed unmatched. The CDR3 is made up of 15 amino acids. The protocol was immunoSEQ multiplex PCR, while the TCRdb copy is restricted to in-frame clones and leaves out a portion. This table holds roughly 80,000 clones, approximately 90% found once. The chain couples TRBV9 to TRBJ2-1, with 9 bases that match TRBD1. This TCR came from a female donor with multiple sclerosis, enrolled in a pregnancy study. The sequences come from peripheral blood, collected before pregnancy. CDR3 amino acids: CASSATGTGMNEQFF. In DNA, the CDR3 is TGTGCCAGCAGCGCTACCGGGACAGGGATGAATGAGCAGTTCTTC.